These T cell receptor beta chains were read from a single sample in a study of blood T cell repertoires in COVID-19. Clones were read by immunoSEQ multiplex PCR, and TCRdb kept only the in-frame ones, dropping some. The repertoire includes some 260,000 clones, approximately 79% of them detected once, and around 3.6% sits in the top ten. Source material: peripheral blood. The receptors originated from a woman aged 40 to 49 with active or convalescent COVID-19. CDR3s include the opening cysteine and the closing phenylalanine or tryptophan. The order of the fields is V gene, J gene, CDR3 protein.

V gene: TRBV6-5; J gene: TRBJ2-1; CDR3 protein: CASKIAGGRNEQFF
V gene: TRBV18; J gene: TRBJ2-4; CDR3 protein: CASSPWDSRFTIAKNIQYF
V gene: TRBV9; J gene: TRBJ2-3; CDR3 protein: CASSVWGDTDTQYF
V gene: TRBV4-1; J gene: TRBJ2-3; CDR3 protein: CASSQIRTGGTDTQYF
V gene: TRBV6-5; J gene: TRBJ1-5; CDR3 protein: CASSLTYSNQPQHF
V gene: TRBV11-2; J gene: TRBJ2-1; CDR3 protein: CASSQDRTNEQFF
V gene: TRBV7-8; J gene: TRBJ1-1; CDR3 protein: CASRPDSNTEAFF
V gene: TRBV5-4; J gene: TRBJ2-4; CDR3 protein: CASSEQGAKNIQYF
V gene: TRBV2; J gene: TRBJ2-1; CDR3 protein: CASSEGPYNEQFF
V gene: TRBV11-3; J gene: TRBJ2-1; CDR3 protein: CASSPAPSRAHNEQFF
V gene: TRBV15; J gene: TRBJ1-2; CDR3 protein: CATSEQGIGYTF
V gene: TRBV5-5; J gene: TRBJ2-5; CDR3 protein: CASSSTLTGSETQYF
V gene: TRBV28; J gene: TRBJ1-5; CDR3 protein: CASEAADQPQHF
V gene: TRBV7-2; J gene: TRBJ2-3; CDR3 protein: CASRKTGEDTQYF
V gene: TRBV30; J gene: TRBJ2-7; CDR3 protein: CAWSSWTGEYEQYF
V gene: TRBV5-1; J gene: TRBJ1-2; CDR3 protein: CASSWGTGVNYGYTF